Listed below are T cell receptor beta chains from one sample, sequenced in a study of PD-L1 blockade in urothelial cancer. The method was immunoSEQ multiplex PCR; TCRdb's version includes in-frame clones alone and lacks a portion of them. The sample yields some 52,000 clones, about 87% seen once. The sequences come from PBMCs, collected around atezolizumab (anti-PD-L1) treatment. The receptors come from a man between 40 and 49 years old with urothelial cancer. The CDR3 runs from the conserved cysteine through the conserved F or W. Clone sizes are given selectively: once, few, many, or a class where the clone is expanded.

j_call: TRBJ1-5
v_call: TRBV7-2
clone_size: NA
cdr3_aa: CASSQPGQPQHF

j_call: TRBJ2-3
v_call: TRBV6-5
clone_size: once
cdr3_aa: CASSKFRGTDTQYF

j_call: TRBJ2-7
v_call: TRBV4-3
clone_size: NA
cdr3_aa: CASSQDMSYEQYF

j_call: TRBJ2-1
v_call: TRBV6-1
clone_size: once
cdr3_aa: CASSEGSGLLYNEQFF

j_call: TRBJ1-1
v_call: TRBV30
clone_size: few
cdr3_aa: CAWRHLDRVNTEAFF

j_call: TRBJ2-7
v_call: TRBV9
clone_size: NA
cdr3_aa: CASSVQGGSYEQYF

j_call: TRBJ2-2
v_call: TRBV5-4
clone_size: once
cdr3_aa: CASSLGRGGDTGELFF

j_call: TRBJ2-2
v_call: TRBV2
clone_size: NA
cdr3_aa: CASRRTSDNTGELFF

j_call: TRBJ2-2
v_call: TRBV5-1
clone_size: few
cdr3_aa: CASSLGVSGEVGELFF

j_call: TRBJ2-7
v_call: TRBV19
clone_size: NA
cdr3_aa: CASSRGLSSPIPYEQYF

j_call: TRBJ1-3
v_call: TRBV30
clone_size: NA
cdr3_aa: CAWERDNSGNTIYF

j_call: TRBJ2-1
v_call: TRBV7-9
clone_size: few
cdr3_aa: CASSPSGLAARSYNEQFF

j_call: TRBJ2-7
v_call: TRBV28
clone_size: NA
cdr3_aa: CAIGTGGPYEQYF

j_call: TRBJ1-5
v_call: TRBV4-3
clone_size: NA
cdr3_aa: CASSQEAGTNQPQHF

j_call: TRBJ1-4
v_call: TRBV6-1
clone_size: few
cdr3_aa: CASSSSGTGEKLFF

j_call: TRBJ1-1
v_call: TRBV28
clone_size: NA
cdr3_aa: CASSPRVTEAFF

j_call: TRBJ1-1
v_call: TRBV30
clone_size: NA
cdr3_aa: CAWTRQGFGEAFF

j_call: TRBJ2-3
v_call: TRBV7-9
clone_size: NA
cdr3_aa: CASSPSLAGHTDTQYF

j_call: TRBJ1-4
v_call: TRBV5-1
clone_size: NA
cdr3_aa: CASSRQGDEKLFF

j_call: TRBJ2-7
v_call: TRBV5-6
clone_size: NA
cdr3_aa: CASIPGGGAGYEQYF

j_call: TRBJ1-4
v_call: TRBV28
clone_size: once
cdr3_aa: CATEAGLDEKLFF

j_call: TRBJ2-3
v_call: TRBV4-2
clone_size: many
cdr3_aa: CASSHGTSGESTDTQYF

j_call: TRBJ1-3
v_call: TRBV7-2
clone_size: NA
cdr3_aa: CASSLSRGLTGNTIYF

j_call: TRBJ1-1
v_call: TRBV28
clone_size: NA
cdr3_aa: CASSLITGGTEAFF

j_call: TRBJ2-5
v_call: TRBV7-8
clone_size: NA
cdr3_aa: CASRWGGTQYF

j_call: TRBJ1-1
v_call: TRBV30
clone_size: NA
cdr3_aa: CAWAGGANTEAFF

j_call: TRBJ2-1
v_call: TRBV5-1
clone_size: NA
cdr3_aa: CASSGETSGRTHNEQFF

j_call: TRBJ1-1
v_call: TRBV7-9
clone_size: NA
cdr3_aa: CASSSGGPAEAFF

j_call: TRBJ1-1
v_call: TRBV5-8
clone_size: NA
cdr3_aa: CASSLQDTEAFF

j_call: TRBJ2-1
v_call: TRBV27
clone_size: NA
cdr3_aa: CASSLRLFNEQFF

j_call: TRBJ2-7
v_call: TRBV4-2
clone_size: NA
cdr3_aa: CASSPRLLAGEPLSYEQYF

j_call: TRBJ2-1
v_call: TRBV5-6
clone_size: NA
cdr3_aa: CASSLGMYGERYNEQFF

j_call: TRBJ2-1
v_call: TRBV4-3
clone_size: NA
cdr3_aa: CASSPQLAGVNEQFF

j_call: TRBJ1-2
v_call: TRBV5-4
clone_size: once
cdr3_aa: CASSSGRGINYGYTF

j_call: TRBJ2-1
v_call: TRBV18
clone_size: NA
cdr3_aa: CASSPRQLAPEQFF

j_call: TRBJ2-7
v_call: TRBV7-2
clone_size: NA
cdr3_aa: CASSLTTGQGVLYEQYF

j_call: TRBJ2-7
v_call: TRBV27
clone_size: NA
cdr3_aa: CASSFSAGGEQYF

j_call: TRBJ2-3
v_call: TRBV29-1
clone_size: NA
cdr3_aa: CSAAPDRYTQYF

j_call: TRBJ2-7
v_call: TRBV5-5
clone_size: NA
cdr3_aa: CASHRQGALQEQYF

j_call: TRBJ2-6
v_call: TRBV7-8
clone_size: NA
cdr3_aa: CASSLRDRVSGANVLTF

j_call: TRBJ1-5
v_call: TRBV7-3
clone_size: few
cdr3_aa: CASSSGPYSNQPQHF

j_call: TRBJ2-5
v_call: TRBV5-6
clone_size: NA
cdr3_aa: CASSSGTGIKTQYF

j_call: TRBJ2-5
v_call: TRBV7-9
clone_size: NA
cdr3_aa: CASTSYVGQGTQETQYF

j_call: TRBJ1-5
v_call: TRBV21-1
clone_size: NA
cdr3_aa: CAIVWPRDRLSNQPQHF

j_call: TRBJ2-3
v_call: TRBV21-1
clone_size: NA
cdr3_aa: CASSKYLTGGGGTDTQYF

j_call: TRBJ2-3
v_call: TRBV30
clone_size: NA
cdr3_aa: CAWSTGTSGADTQYF

j_call: TRBJ2-7
v_call: TRBV10-3
clone_size: NA
cdr3_aa: CAISERVGGGRGEQYF

j_call: TRBJ2-7
v_call: TRBV7-8
clone_size: NA
cdr3_aa: CASSSQGGEQYF

j_call: TRBJ2-1
v_call: TRBV25-1
clone_size: NA
cdr3_aa: CASSGAGAGVNEQFF

j_call: TRBJ1-5
v_call: TRBV11-2
clone_size: once
cdr3_aa: CASSSPTGDNQPQHF

j_call: TRBJ1-1
v_call: TRBV4-1
clone_size: NA
cdr3_aa: CATRNRAKNTEAFF

j_call: TRBJ2-7
v_call: TRBV7-2
clone_size: few
cdr3_aa: CASSLGRGPYEQYF

j_call: TRBJ2-7
v_call: TRBV18
clone_size: NA
cdr3_aa: CASSPGTGAYEQYF

j_call: TRBJ1-3
v_call: TRBV30
clone_size: NA
cdr3_aa: CAWSASRGNSGNTIYF

j_call: TRBJ2-3
v_call: TRBV9
clone_size: NA
cdr3_aa: CASSPSKGGGTDTQYF

j_call: TRBJ1-4
v_call: TRBV5-1
clone_size: NA
cdr3_aa: CASSLSGGDEKLFF

j_call: TRBJ2-1
v_call: TRBV27
clone_size: NA
cdr3_aa: CASSLVGGPPYNEQFF

j_call: TRBJ2-1
v_call: TRBV29-1
clone_size: NA
cdr3_aa: CSGGTSYEQFF

j_call: TRBJ2-1
v_call: TRBV7-9
clone_size: NA
cdr3_aa: CASSPTSGRIGTAEFF